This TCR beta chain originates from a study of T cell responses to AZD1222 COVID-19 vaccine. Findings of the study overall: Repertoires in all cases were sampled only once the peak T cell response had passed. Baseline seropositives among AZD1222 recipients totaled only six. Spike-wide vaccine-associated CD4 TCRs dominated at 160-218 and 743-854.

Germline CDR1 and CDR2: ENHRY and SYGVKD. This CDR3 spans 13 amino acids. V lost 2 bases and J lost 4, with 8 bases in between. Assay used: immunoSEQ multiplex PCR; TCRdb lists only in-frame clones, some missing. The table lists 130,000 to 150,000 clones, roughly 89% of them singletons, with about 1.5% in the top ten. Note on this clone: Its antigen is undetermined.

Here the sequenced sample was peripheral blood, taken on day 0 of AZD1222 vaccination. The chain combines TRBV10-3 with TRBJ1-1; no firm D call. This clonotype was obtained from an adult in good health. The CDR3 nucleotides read TGTGCCATCAGTGAGGCGGAGAGCACTGAAGCTTTCTTT. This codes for CAISEAESTEAFF.